Following are 7 T cell receptor beta chains from one sample sequenced in a study of T cells in Graves' hyperthyroidism and ophthalmopathy. It was RNA transcripts that yielded the amplified TCR beta CDR3 regions. An initial round of RT-PCR targeting the TCR CDR3 relied on the HTBI primer set. MiXCR was run by TCRdb on the multiplex PCR reads, yielding one entry per CDR3 protein. The sample lists hundreds of thousands of distinct CDR3 sequences, under 45% occurring once. Input material: blood. The receptors stem from a woman in her 40s with Graves' hyperthyroidism.

This clonotype came up many times. This chain links TRBV10-3 with TRBJ1-5, with unresolved D. Germline loops: CDR1 ENHRY, CDR2 SYGVKD. This CDR3 contains 12 residues. The V gene lost 10 bases and the J gene lost 3 bases, with 10 bases spanning the gap. CDR3 region: CATGNNNQPQHF. In DNA form, the CDR3 reads TGTGCCACGGGGAATAACAATCAGCCCCAGCATTTT.

As to this clonotype: One end of the junction varies from germline; a read error may be responsible. The V and J genes are TRBV12-3 or TRBV12-4 and TRBJ1-2, with D maybe TRBD1 (6 bases). CDR3 length: 14 residues. CDR3 DNA: TGCGCCAGCAGCCAAACAGGACAGAACTATGGCTACACCTTC. Translating it yields CASSQTGQNYGYTF.

This clonotype was found a few times. This chain connects TRBV6-6 to TRBJ2-7; D possibly matches TRBD1 or TRBD2 (5 bases each). V was cut by 11 bases and J by 4 bases, with 15 bases left in between. In germline, CDR1 is MNHNY, CDR2 SVGAGI (reference sequence). This CDR3 has 12 residues. The CDR3 sequence is CASTEGIYEQYF. CDR3 DNA sequence: TGTGCCTCGACAGAGGGGATTTACGAGCAGTACTTC.

The chain is built from TRBV7-9 and TRBJ1-5, with a possible D match to TRBD1 (5 bases). Trimming left V 5 bases short and J 2 bases short, with 13 bases between. The CDR3 covers 15 residues. Germline loops: CDR1 SEHNR, CDR2 FQNEAQ (reference sequence). The CDR3 sequence: CASSGGVVGNQPQHF. DNA for the CDR3: TGTGCCAGCAGCGGGGGGGTGGTTGGCAATCAGCCCCAGCATTTT.

The chain combines TRBV7-2 with TRBJ1-5, with a possible D match to TRBD1 (6 bases). CDR1 and CDR2 from the germline V gene are SGHTA and FQGNSA. The CDR3 contains 15 residues. V was cut by 1 base and J by 11 bases, with 18 bases left in between. Here the CDR3 reads CASSLDGGGNRAQHF. The DNA of the CDR3 is TGTGCCAGCAGCTTAGATGGGGGCGGGAATCGGGCCCAGCATTTT.

This clonotype was seen many times. The chain carries TRBV29-1 and TRBJ1-1, with D perhaps matching TRBD1 (5 bases). Trimming removed 7 bases from V and 7 bases from J, with 16 bases in between. Germline loops: CDR1 SQVTM, CDR2 ANQGSEA. This CDR3 contains 12 residues. The CDR3 loop reads CSAVGGSDEAFF. The CDR3 bases are TGCAGCGCCGTTGGGGGGTCTGATGAAGCTTTCTTT.

The gene calls are TRBV24-1 and TRBJ1-2; D unresolved. The CDR3 sequence is 12 residues long. Trimming pared 1 base from V and 5 bases from J, leaving 4 bases between. The germline V gene encodes CDR1 KGHDR and CDR2 SFDVKD. The CDR3 DNA follows: TGTGCCACCAGTGATTTAATTTATGGCTACACCTTC. Translated, it gives CATSDLIYGYTF.